This TCR beta chain was obtained from a study of cytomegalovirus exposure and HLA in healthy donors. Whole-study context: Some 85 million unique TCRs, all from HLA-typed donors, were included in an early release of the data.

V shed 4 bases, J shed 3 bases, and the junction held 10 bases outside the gene matches. The V gene's germline CDR1 is ENHRY and CDR2 SYGVKD. The CDR3 runs to 16 residues. PCR used 60 Vbeta primers and 13 Jbeta primers. Assay: immunoSEQ multiplex PCR; the TCRdb copy retains only in-frame clones and omits some. Here the sample spans some 130,000 clones, roughly three quarters being singletons. The sample was PBMCs. V usage is TRBV10-3 and J usage is TRBJ2-5; 8 nucleotides align to TRBD2. The sequence was collected from a woman aged 40 to 49 in good health and CMV-seronegative. The CDR3 is CAISGPSGLGKETQYF. The CDR3 DNA follows: TGTGCCATCAGTGGGCCTAGCGGGTTGGGTAAAGAGACCCAGTACTTC.